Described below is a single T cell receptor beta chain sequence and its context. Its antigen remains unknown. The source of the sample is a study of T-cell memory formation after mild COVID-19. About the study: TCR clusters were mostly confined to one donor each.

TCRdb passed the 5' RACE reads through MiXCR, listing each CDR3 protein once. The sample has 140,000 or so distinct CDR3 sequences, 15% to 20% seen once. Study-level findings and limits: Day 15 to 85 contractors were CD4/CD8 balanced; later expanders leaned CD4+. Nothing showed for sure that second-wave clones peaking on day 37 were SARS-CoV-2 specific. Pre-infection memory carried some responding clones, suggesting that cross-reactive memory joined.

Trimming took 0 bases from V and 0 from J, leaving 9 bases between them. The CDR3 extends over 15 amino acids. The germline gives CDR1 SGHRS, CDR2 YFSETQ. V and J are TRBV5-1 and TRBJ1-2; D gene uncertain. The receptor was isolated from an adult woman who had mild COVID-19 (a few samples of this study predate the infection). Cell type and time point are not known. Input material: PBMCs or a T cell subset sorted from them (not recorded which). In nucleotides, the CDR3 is TGCGCCAGCAGCTTGGATAGCGTGGCTAACTATGGCTACACCTTC. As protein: CASSLDSVANYGYTF.